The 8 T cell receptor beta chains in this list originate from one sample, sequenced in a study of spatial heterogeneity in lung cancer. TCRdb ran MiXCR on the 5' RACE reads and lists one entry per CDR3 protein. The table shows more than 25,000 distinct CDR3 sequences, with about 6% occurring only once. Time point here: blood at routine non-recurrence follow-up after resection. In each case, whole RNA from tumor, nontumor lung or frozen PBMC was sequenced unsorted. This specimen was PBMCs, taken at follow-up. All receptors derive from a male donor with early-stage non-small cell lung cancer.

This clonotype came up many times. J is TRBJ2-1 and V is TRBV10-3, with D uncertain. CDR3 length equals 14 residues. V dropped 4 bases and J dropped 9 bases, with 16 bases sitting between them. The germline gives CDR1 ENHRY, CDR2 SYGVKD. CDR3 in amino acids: CAISGISGGSEQFF. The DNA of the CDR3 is TGTGCCATCAGTGGTATTTCGGGTGGAAGTGAGCAGTTCTTC.

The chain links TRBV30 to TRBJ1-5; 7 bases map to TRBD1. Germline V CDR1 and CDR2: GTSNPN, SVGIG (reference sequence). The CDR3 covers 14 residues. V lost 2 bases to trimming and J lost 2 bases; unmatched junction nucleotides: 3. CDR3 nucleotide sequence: TGTGCCTGGAGTTTAGGGACAGGCAATCAGCCCCAGCATTTT. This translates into CAWSLGTGNQPQHF.

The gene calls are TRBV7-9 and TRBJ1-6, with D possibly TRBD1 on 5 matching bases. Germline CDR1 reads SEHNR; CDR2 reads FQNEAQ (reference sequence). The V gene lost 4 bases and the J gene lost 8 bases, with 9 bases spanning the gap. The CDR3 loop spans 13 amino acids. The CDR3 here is CASSSMGDSPLHF. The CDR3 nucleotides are TGTGCCAGCAGCTCGATGGGGGATTCACCCCTCCACTTT.

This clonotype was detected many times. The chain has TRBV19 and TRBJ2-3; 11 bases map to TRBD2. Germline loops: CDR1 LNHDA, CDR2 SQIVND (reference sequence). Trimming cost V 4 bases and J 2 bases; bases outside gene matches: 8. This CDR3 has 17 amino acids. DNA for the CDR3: TGTGCCAGTAGTACCGCCGGGACTAGCGGATTCACAGATACGCAGTATTTT. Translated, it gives CASSTAGTSGFTDTQYF.

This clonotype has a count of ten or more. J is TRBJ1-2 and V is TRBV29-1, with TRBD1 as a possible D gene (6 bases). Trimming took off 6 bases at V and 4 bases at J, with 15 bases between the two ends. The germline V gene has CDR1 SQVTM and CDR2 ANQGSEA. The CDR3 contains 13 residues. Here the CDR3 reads CSVILPQGYGYTF. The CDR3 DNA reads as TGCAGCGTCATACTTCCACAGGGCTATGGCTACACCTTC.

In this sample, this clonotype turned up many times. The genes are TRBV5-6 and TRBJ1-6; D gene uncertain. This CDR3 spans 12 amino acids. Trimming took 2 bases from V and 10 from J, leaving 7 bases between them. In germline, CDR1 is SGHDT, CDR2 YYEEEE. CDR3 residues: CASSLRQSPLHF. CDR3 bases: TGTGCCAGCAGCTTAAGGCAGTCACCCCTCCACTTT.

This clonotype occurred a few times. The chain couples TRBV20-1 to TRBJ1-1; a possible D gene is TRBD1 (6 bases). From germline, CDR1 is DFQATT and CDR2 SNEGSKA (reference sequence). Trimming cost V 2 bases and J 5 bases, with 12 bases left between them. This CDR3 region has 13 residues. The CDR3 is CSARSGVGTEAFF. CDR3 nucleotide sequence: TGCAGTGCTAGATCAGGGGTGGGTACTGAAGCTTTCTTT.

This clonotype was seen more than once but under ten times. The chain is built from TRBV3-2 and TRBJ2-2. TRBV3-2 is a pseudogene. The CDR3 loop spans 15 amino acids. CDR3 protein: CASSPWTRNTGELFF. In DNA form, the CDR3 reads TGTGCCAGCAGCCCATGGACCCGAAACACCGGGGAGCTGTTTTTT.